The present T cell receptor beta chain was sequenced within a study of T cell repertoires in cytomegalovirus infection. Study findings and constraints: HLA-C-restricted CMV clonotypes gave the most frequent clonotype in two of eight donors. Of the TCR beta families, the public ones yielded a cumulative frequency that identified carriers of CMV plus the relevant HLA.

TCRdb used MiXCR to reprocess the reads, holding one entry per CDR3 protein. The sample lists 250,000 to 300,000 distinct CDR3 sequences; about a quarter were seen once. This clonotype was seen a handful of times. What it binds is unknown. Germline V gives CDR1 MNHNS, CDR2 SASEGT. The V and J ends lost 2 bases and 5 bases respectively, with 13 bases between them. There are 14 residues in the CDR3. The chain combines TRBV6-1 with TRBJ2-7; tentatively, D is TRBD2 (5 bases). Sequencing was done on a sample of PBMCs. This TCR was recovered from a human donor in good health (CMV status not recorded). Some clones in this sample may be carry-over from other donors' samples. CDR3 in amino acids: CASSERASFHEQYF. CDR3 coding DNA: TGTGCCAGCAGTGAAAGGGCTAGCTTCCACGAGCAGTACTTC.